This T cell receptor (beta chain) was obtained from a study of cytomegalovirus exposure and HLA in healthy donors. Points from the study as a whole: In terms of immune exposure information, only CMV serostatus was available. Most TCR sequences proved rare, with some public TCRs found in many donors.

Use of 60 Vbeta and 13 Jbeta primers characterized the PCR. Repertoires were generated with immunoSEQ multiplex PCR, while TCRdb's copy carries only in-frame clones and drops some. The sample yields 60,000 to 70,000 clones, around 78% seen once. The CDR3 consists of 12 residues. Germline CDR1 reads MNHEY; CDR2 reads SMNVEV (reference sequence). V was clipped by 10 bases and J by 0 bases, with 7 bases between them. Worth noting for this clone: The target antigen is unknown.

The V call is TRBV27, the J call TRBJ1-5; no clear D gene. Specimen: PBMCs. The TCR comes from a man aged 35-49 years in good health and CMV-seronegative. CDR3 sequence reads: CATRYSNQPQHF. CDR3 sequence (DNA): TGTGCCACCCGCTATAGCAATCAGCCCCAGCATTTT.